One sample yielded the 20 T cell receptor beta chains listed below, sequenced in a study of persistence of HIV-infected CD4 T cells. The libraries were made with immunoSEQ version 4 in survey mode. Repertoires were generated with immunoSEQ multiplex PCR, while TCRdb's copy carries only in-frame clones and drops some. The sample shows approximately 35,000 clones, more than 75% of them seen only once. The stimulus was an HIV-1 Gag 15-mer peptide pool, about 1 ug/peptide/mL. Sorted nonresponding memory CD4+ T cells were CD40L-negative, CD69-negative, CD45RO-high. Their antigens remain unidentified. The sample in question was cultured CD4+ T cells from PBMCs, obtained from a patient who received antiretroviral therapy. Source of these receptors: an adult with HIV. The donor label of this sample is uncertain.

The DNA of the CDR3 is TGTGCCAGCAGTGAAGAAAGGGGAGGTGGGCCCCAGCATTTT. Residues: CASSEERGGGPQHF. This rearrangement joins TRBV6-1 to TRBJ1-5; D may be TRBD1 (5 bases). CDR3 length: 14 amino acids. Trimming removed 1 base from V and 9 bases from J, with 13 bases in between. Germline V gene lookup returns CDR1 MNHNS and CDR2 SASEGT.

The chain has TRBV5-1 and TRBJ2-3; TRBD1 matches 9 bases. Germline lookup yields CDR1 SGHRS and CDR2 YFSETQ. The CDR3 is made up of 16 amino acids. With 0 bases clipped from V and 2 bases from J, the junction kept 4 bases outside the gene matches. CDR3 in DNA: TGCGCCAGCAGCTTGGCCCGGGACAGGGCCACAGATACGCAGTATTTT. Protein product: CASSLARDRATDTQYF.

The J gene is TRBJ1-1, the V gene TRBV5-8; D is undetermined. CDR3 size: 13 residues. The ends were cut back, 4 bases at V and 1 base at J, with 8 bases in the middle. CDR1 is SGHTS, CDR2 YDEGEE, per germline. CDR3 region: CASSPTWNTEAFF. The CDR3 DNA reads TGTGCCAGCAGCCCCACATGGAACACTGAAGCTTTCTTT.

This chain connects TRBV20-1 to TRBJ1-1; 8 nucleotides agree with TRBD1. Trimming at V came to 3 bases and at J to 3 bases, leaving 6 bases not matched to a gene. This CDR3 contains 14 residues. Germline CDR1 DFQATT, CDR2 SNEGSKA (reference sequence). The CDR3 region is CSASKQGVDTEAFF. Written as DNA, the CDR3 is TGCAGTGCTAGTAAACAGGGGGTCGACACTGAAGCTTTCTTT.

This chain uses TRBV2 with TRBJ1-4; D gene ambiguous. The CDR3 length is 10 residues. CDR1 is SNHLY, CDR2 FYNNEI, per germline. The ends were cut back, 6 bases at V and 7 bases at J, with 3 bases in the middle. The CDR3 sequence: CASRFEKLFF. The CDR3 DNA reads as TGTGCCAGCAGGTTTGAAAAACTGTTTTTT.

A single count supports this clone. The chain recombines TRBV24-1 with TRBJ1-5; 11 bases are shared with TRBD1. Per germline, CDR1 KGHDR and CDR2 SFDVKD. Trimming cost V 4 bases and J 9 bases; bases outside gene matches: 7. There are 15 residues in the CDR3. This CDR3 reads CATSDGGTGGRPQHF. The CDR3 DNA reads as TGTGCCACCAGTGACGGAGGGACAGGGGGACGGCCCCAGCATTTT.

This rearrangement joins TRBV5-1 to TRBJ2-5; D remains unclear. CDR1 and CDR2 from the germline V gene are SGHRS and YFSETQ. The CDR3 runs to 13 residues. Trimming removed 2 bases at V and 1 base at J, with 6 bases between. CDR3 nucleotide sequence: TGCGCCAGCAGCTTCGGCAGCCAAGAGACCCAGTACTTC. Encoded protein: CASSFGSQETQYF.

The CDR3 loop is CATSRERRGGSPLHF. CDR3 nucleotides: TGTGCCACCAGCAGAGAACGGCGAGGGGGATCACCCCTCCACTTT. J is TRBJ1-6 and V is TRBV15; the D gene is possibly TRBD1 (6 bases). The CDR3 has 15 residues. Germline V gene sequence: CDR1 LNHNV, CDR2 YYDKDF (reference sequence). V was pared by 0 bases and J by 10 bases, with 13 bases between. The whole variable domain, remainder taken from reference TRBV15 and TRBJ1-6, is DAMVIQNPRYQVTQFGKPVTLSCSQTLNHNVMYWYQQKSSQAPKLLFHYYDKDFNNEADTPDNFQSRRPNTSFCFLDIRSPGLGDTAMYLCATSRERRGGSPLHFGNGTRLTVT.

V and J are TRBV14 and TRBJ2-7; tentatively, D is TRBD2 (7 bases). V lost 1 base and J lost 7, with 14 bases in between. This CDR3 comprises 14 residues. CDR1 is SGHDN and CDR2 is FVKESK in the germline V gene. This CDR3 is CASSQVGGAREQYV. The CDR3 DNA follows: TGTGCCAGCAGCCAAGTTGGGGGGGCTCGGGAGCAGTACGTC.

The gene calls are TRBV9 and TRBJ2-2, with D possibly TRBD1 on 7 matching bases. There are 16 residues in the CDR3. The ends were cut back, 9 bases at V and 1 base at J, with 19 bases in the middle. The germline V gene has CDR1 SGDLS and CDR2 YYNGEE. In DNA, the CDR3 is TGTGCCAATTTACCTTCAGGGGGACTGAACACCGGGGAGCTGTTTTTT. Encoded protein: CANLPSGGLNTGELFF.

The rearrangement joins TRBV5-4 to TRBJ1-1; TRBD1 agrees at 9 bases. Germline V gene lookup returns CDR1 SGHNT and CDR2 YYREEE (reference sequence). This CDR3 contains 16 residues. With 2 bases clipped from V and 1 base from J, the junction kept 6 bases outside the gene matches. The CDR3 DNA sequence: TGTGCCAGCAGCTTATTCCCGGGACAGGGGAACACTGAAGCTTTCTTT. It translates to CASSLFPGQGNTEAFF.

This sequence joins TRBV7-2 and TRBJ1-2; D is unclear. CDR1 and CDR2 from the germline V gene are SGHTA and FQGNSA. The germline V and J ends were trimmed by 4 bases and 2 bases, with 14 bases remaining between them. The CDR3 loop spans 15 amino acids. Written as DNA, the CDR3 is TGTGCCAGCAGCTCGGGAAATCTACGAAACTATGGCTACACCTTC. Its translation: CASSSGNLRNYGYTF.

The rearrangement uses TRBV5-4 and TRBJ2-1; 7 positions agree with TRBD1. Germline values: CDR1 SGHNT, CDR2 YYREEE (reference sequence). J lost 6 bases, V lost 7 bases, and 10 bases had no gene match. There are 14 residues in the CDR3. The chain's CDR3 is CASRGTGAVNEQFF. For the CDR3, the DNA is TGTGCCAGCCGCGGAACAGGGGCAGTCAATGAGCAGTTCTTC.

The chain is built from TRBV30 and TRBJ1-5; 7 positions match TRBD1. The V segment lost 1 base and the J segment 7 bases; nucleotides outside the gene matches: 4. Germline assignment: CDR1 GTSNPN and CDR2 SVGIG (reference sequence). This CDR3 spans 13 amino acids. The chain's CDR3 is CAWSGQGEQPQHF. The CDR3 coding sequence is TGTGCCTGGAGTGGACAGGGAGAACAGCCCCAGCATTTT.

The V and J genes are TRBV10-2 and TRBJ2-7; D might be TRBD1 (6 bases). Trimming left V 7 bases short and J 6 bases short, with 16 bases between. CDR1 and CDR2 from the germline V gene are WSHSY and SAAADI. The CDR3 has 13 residues. CDR3 loop: CASKGGPLREQYF. The CDR3 DNA reads TGCGCCAGCAAAGGGGGTCCCCTCCGCGAGCAGTACTTC.

This chain joins TRBV27 and TRBJ2-2, with D tentatively TRBD1 or TRBD2 (6 bases each). Germline CDR1 MNHEY, CDR2 SMNVEV (reference sequence). The ends were cut back, 4 bases at V and 2 bases at J, with 8 bases in the middle. The CDR3 sequence is 14 residues long. The CDR3 region is CASSWGANTGELFF. As DNA, the CDR3 is TGTGCCAGCAGTTGGGGGGCAAACACCGGGGAGCTGTTTTTT.

As DNA, the CDR3 is TGTGCCAGCCCCTACAATGAGCAGTTCTTC. Protein sequence: CASPYNEQFF. The chain employs TRBV5-6 and TRBJ2-1; no firm D call. V lost 7 bases and J 2 bases, leaving 1 base between the germline ends. Germline CDR1 is SGHDT and CDR2 is YYEEEE. CDR3 length: 10 residues.

The rearrangement joins TRBV4-1 to TRBJ1-1, with 10 positions matching TRBD1. The CDR3 contains 19 residues. Trimming cost V 4 bases and J 4 bases; bases outside gene matches: 18. The germline V gene encodes CDR1 MGHRA and CDR2 YSYEKL. CDR3 residues: CASSPQTGTGAPWGTEAFF. CDR3 nucleotides: TGCGCCAGCAGCCCTCAAACCGGGACAGGGGCCCCGTGGGGCACTGAAGCTTTCTTT.

The V call is TRBV14, the J call TRBJ2-3; 10 bases fit TRBD2. Germline CDR1 SGHDN, CDR2 FVKESK. V was pared by 2 bases and J by 2 bases, with 7 bases of the junction left unmatched. The CDR3 has 17 residues. The CDR3 DNA reads TGTGCCAGCAGCCAAAGTAGACTAGCGGGCAACACAGATACGCAGTATTTT. Translating gives CASSQSRLAGNTDTQYF.

The chain carries TRBV27 and TRBJ2-7, with D possibly being TRBD1 or TRBD2 (5 bases each). CDR3 length: 14 amino acids. Between the trimmed V and J ends, which lost 6 bases and 3 bases, there was a span of 15 bases. Germline assignment: CDR1 MNHEY and CDR2 SMNVEV (reference sequence). CDR3 region: CASSLSGPGYEQYV. Written as DNA, the CDR3 is TGTGCCAGCAGCCTCTCGGGGCCCGGCTACGAGCAGTACGTC.